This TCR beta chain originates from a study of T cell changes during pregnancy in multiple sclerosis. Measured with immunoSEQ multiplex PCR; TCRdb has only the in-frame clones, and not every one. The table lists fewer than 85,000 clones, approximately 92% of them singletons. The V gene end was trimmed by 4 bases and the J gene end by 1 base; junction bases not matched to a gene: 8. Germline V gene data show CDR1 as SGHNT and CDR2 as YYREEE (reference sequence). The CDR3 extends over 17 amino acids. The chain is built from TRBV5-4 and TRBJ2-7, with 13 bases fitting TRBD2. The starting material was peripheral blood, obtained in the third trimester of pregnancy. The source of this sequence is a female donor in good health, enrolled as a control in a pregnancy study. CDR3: CASSPGLAGALSYEQYF. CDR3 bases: TGTGCCAGCAGCCCAGGACTAGCGGGGGCCCTATCCTACGAGCAGTACTTC.